These T cell receptor beta chains were read from a single sample in a study of blood T cell repertoires in COVID-19. Clones were sequenced by immunoSEQ multiplex PCR, and TCRdb holds only the in-frame ones, with some missing. The sample lists tens of thousands of clones; roughly three quarters were seen once. Sequencing was performed on peripheral blood. The source is a woman of 80 years or more with acute or convalescent COVID-19. Each CDR3 is given with its conserved first and last residue. The D gene is left open where the match is weak. Size values are once, few and many counts, or a class for expanded clones, and some rows have none.

>many|TRBD1|14|TRBV19|TRBJ2-2
CASSIQGAIGELFF
TGTGCCAGTAGTATCCAGGGGGCGATCGGGGAGCTGTTTTTT
>few|.|13|TRBV21-1|TRBJ2-7
CARNSGRVDEQYF
TGTGCCAGAAATAGCGGGAGGGTTGACGAGCAGTACTTC
>.|TRBD1|14|TRBV7-9|TRBJ2-7
CASSLGQESDEQYF
TGTGCCAGCAGCTTGGGACAGGAGAGCGACGAGCAGTACTTC
>.|.|13|TRBV7-2|TRBJ1-1
CASSSQGYTEAFF
TGTGCCAGCAGCTCACAGGGTTACACTGAAGCTTTCTTT
>.|TRBD1|17|TRBV29-1|TRBJ2-3
CSVGGGQTGEGTDTQYF
TGCAGCGTTGGTGGGGGACAGACAGGGGAAGGGACAGATACGCAGTATTTT
>.|.|14|TRBV30|TRBJ2-7
CAWSKGGESYEQYF
TGTGCCTGGAGTAAGGGGGGGGAGTCCTACGAGCAGTACTTC
>.|.|15|TRBV11-1|TRBJ2-7
CASSPTGTRFGEQYF
TGTGCCAGCAGCCCAACCGGGACAAGGTTTGGCGAGCAGTACTTC
>few|.|14|TRBV4-2|TRBJ1-1
CASSRGGRNTEAFF
TGTGCCAGCAGCCGGGGGGGCAGGAACACTGAAGCTTTCTTT
>.|TRBD2|13|TRBV2|TRBJ2-7
CASTPGLAFEQYF
TGTGCCAGCACCCCAGGACTAGCGTTCGAGCAGTACTTC
>.|TRBD2|16|TRBV28|TRBJ2-3
CASSLWGGSLPDTQYF
TGTGCCAGCAGTTTATGGGGCGGGAGCCTTCCAGATACGCAGTATTTT
>.|TRBD2|15|TRBV19|TRBJ2-1
CASTIAGGPINEQFF
TGTGCCAGTACCATAGCGGGAGGGCCCATCAATGAGCAGTTCTTC
>.|.|12|TRBV29-1|TRBJ1-3
CGAGTSGNTIYF
TGCGGGGCTGGTACCTCTGGAAACACCATATATTTT